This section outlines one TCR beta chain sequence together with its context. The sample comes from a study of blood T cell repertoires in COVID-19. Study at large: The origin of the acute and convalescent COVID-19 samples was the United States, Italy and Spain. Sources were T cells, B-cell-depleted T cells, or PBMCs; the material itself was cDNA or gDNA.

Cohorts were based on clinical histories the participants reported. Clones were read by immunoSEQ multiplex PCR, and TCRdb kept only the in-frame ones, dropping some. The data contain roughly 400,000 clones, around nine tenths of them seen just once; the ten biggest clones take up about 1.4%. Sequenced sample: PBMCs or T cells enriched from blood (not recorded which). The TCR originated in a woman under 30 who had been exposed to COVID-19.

The CDR3 nucleotides read TGTGCCAGCAGTTTCAACAGGGGGACAGATACGCAGTATTTT. Translated: CASSFNRGTDTQYF. The chain combines TRBV28 with TRBJ2-3; TRBD1 aligns across 8 bases. This CDR3 region has 14 residues. Trimming cost V 3 bases and J 3 bases; bases outside gene matches: 2. CDR1 MDHEN and CDR2 SYDVKM come from the germline V gene.